What follows is one TCR beta chain and its context. Its specificity is not known. Sequencing of DNA taken from cultured CD4+ T cells relied on the Oncomine TCR Beta short-read assay. TCRdb independently ran MiXCR on the PCR reads; one entry per CDR3 protein. The sample shows 20,000 to 25,000 distinct CDR3 sequences, 45% to 50% of them seen only once. The source of the sample is a study of vaccination and CD4 T cells after COVID-19. About the research overall: Cells received overlapping spike peptides from SARS-CoV-2, HCoV-NL63, HCoV-OC43 and HCoV-229E as stimulation. Each control was exposed to a CEFX pool, an HIV-1 Nef pool, or no peptide at all.

Germline V gene data show CDR1 as LNHNV and CDR2 as YYDKDF (reference sequence). This CDR3 has 15 residues. Trimming cost V 0 bases and J 4 bases; bases outside gene matches: 3. Treatment given: roughly 10-day PBMC culture with coronavirus spike peptide pools or control peptides (ViraFEST assay). This rearrangement joins TRBV15 to TRBJ1-3; TRBD1 agrees at 7 bases. This receptor was taken from a human donor who had recovered from COVID-19. Sequencing was done on a sample of CD4+ T cells from blood, cultured in vitro. The CDR3 nucleotides are TGTGCCACCAGCAGAGATACAGGGGACGGAAACACCATATATTTT. It translates to CATSRDTGDGNTIYF.